These 10 T cell receptor beta chains were all obtained from the same sample, sequenced in a study of vaccination and CD4 T cells after COVID-19. Once obtained from cultured CD4+ T cells, the DNA was sequenced using the Oncomine TCR Beta short-read assay. TCRdb reanalysed the PCR reads using MiXCR and keeps one entry per CDR3 protein. Among tens of thousands of distinct CDR3 sequences, around two fifths were seen once, and the ten largest hold 19%. Treatment meaning: approximately 9-day PBMC culture with coronavirus spike peptide pools or control peptides (ViraFEST assay). No antigens are known for them. Sequences were derived from CD4+ T cells from blood, cultured in vitro, sampled before SARS-CoV-2 vaccination. These receptors all stem from a human donor who received a COVID-19 vaccine.

J is TRBJ2-7 and V is TRBV6-1; the match to TRBD2 covers 14 bases. The CDR3 spans 16 residues. The V segment lost 6 bases and the J segment 3 bases; nucleotides outside the gene matches: 7. Per germline, CDR1 MNHNS and CDR2 SASEGT. The CDR3 spells CASSLHGLAGGYEQYF. CDR3 DNA sequence: TGTGCCAGCAGCCTACATGGACTAGCGGGGGGCTACGAGCAGTACTTC.

The genes are TRBV6-5 and TRBJ2-2; D is possibly TRBD1 (6 bases). From germline, CDR1 is MNHEY and CDR2 SVGAGI. The CDR3 consists of 17 residues. V shed 2 bases and J shed 4 bases, with 17 bases lying between them. In nucleotides, the CDR3 is TGTGCCAGCAGTTACCCCACCACAGGGCCCCTCACCGGGGAGCTGTTTTTT. Translating it yields CASSYPTTGPLTGELFF.

V gene TRBV20-1 combines with J gene TRBJ1-4; 9 bases agree with TRBD1. Germline trimming cut 5 bases from V and 8 bases from J; bases unmatched to any gene: 6. The CDR3 is 13 residues long. Germline CDR1 reads DFQATT; CDR2 reads SNEGSKA (reference sequence). CDR3 sequence reads: CSAPGQGGEKLFF. The CDR3, as DNA: TGCAGTGCTCCGGGACAGGGAGGGGAAAAACTGTTTTTT.

This clonotype was seen a handful of times. The chain combines TRBV12-3 or TRBV12-4 with TRBJ1-2; 8 bases fit TRBD1. Trimming took 6 bases from V and 8 from J; bases not matched to a gene: 8. The CDR3 covers 13 residues. This chain's CDR3 is CASRSRTGPGYTF. In DNA form, the CDR3 reads TGTGCCAGCAGATCCAGGACAGGGCCGGGCTACACCTTC.

On this clonotype: At one of its ends the junction is not consistent with the germline gene, which may arise from a read error. The CDR3 DNA is TGCGCCACCAGCAGAGCTCATGGGGGGGGAGAAGCTAATGAAAAACTGTTTTTT. Protein product: CATSRAHGGGEANEKLFF. The chain combines TRBV15 with TRBJ1-4; D is possibly TRBD1 (5 bases). Germline V CDR1 and CDR2: LNHNV, YYDKDF (reference sequence). The CDR3 loop spans 18 amino acids.

J is TRBJ1-5 and V is TRBV2, with unresolved D. V lost 0 bases to trimming and J lost 2 bases, with 11 bases between them. In germline, CDR1 is SNHLY, CDR2 FYNNEI. The CDR3 length is 16 residues. The DNA for the CDR3 is TGTGCCAGCAGTGAAGCGCTTGGGCAGGGCAATCAGCCCCAGCATTTT. This sequence encodes CASSEALGQGNQPQHF.

This clonotype was seen a few times. The chain recombines TRBV7-3 with TRBJ1-1; no clear D. From germline, CDR1 is SGHTA and CDR2 FQGTGA. The CDR3 runs to 13 residues. Between the trimmed V and J ends, which lost 4 bases and 0 bases, there was a span of 6 bases. The CDR3 loop is CASSYDMNTEAFF. CDR3 nucleotides: TGTGCCAGCAGCTACGATATGAACACTGAAGCTTTCTTT.

The genes are TRBV6-1 and TRBJ2-5; D is uncertain. CDR1 and CDR2 from the germline V gene are MNHNS and SASEGT. Trimming left V 8 bases short and J 4 bases short, with 11 bases between. This CDR3 is 12 amino acids long. This chain's CDR3 is CASAGGAETQYF. The CDR3 coding sequence is TGTGCCAGCGCAGGTGGAGCAGAGACCCAGTACTTC.

This clonotype was counted only a few times. The V gene is TRBV20-1, the J gene TRBJ2-5, with D perhaps TRBD1 (6 bases). Germline CDR1 is DFQATT and CDR2 is SNEGSKA (reference sequence). The CDR3 contains 15 residues. Trimming took 0 bases from V and 0 from J, leaving 11 bases between them. As DNA, the CDR3 is TGCAGTGCTAGAGATGGGGGCGACGACCAAGAGACCCAGTACTTC. As protein: CSARDGGDDQETQYF.

The chain couples TRBV28 to TRBJ2-2; 11 bases are a match to TRBD2. The CDR3 runs 18 residues. The germline CDR1 and CDR2 sequences are MDHEN and SYDVKM. With 2 bases clipped from V and 6 bases from J, the junction kept 11 bases outside the gene matches. As DNA, the CDR3 is TGTGCCAGCAGTTTAACGGGTAGCGGGGGGGCCAGGTCCGGGGAGCTGTTTTTT. Its translation is CASSLTGSGGARSGELFF.